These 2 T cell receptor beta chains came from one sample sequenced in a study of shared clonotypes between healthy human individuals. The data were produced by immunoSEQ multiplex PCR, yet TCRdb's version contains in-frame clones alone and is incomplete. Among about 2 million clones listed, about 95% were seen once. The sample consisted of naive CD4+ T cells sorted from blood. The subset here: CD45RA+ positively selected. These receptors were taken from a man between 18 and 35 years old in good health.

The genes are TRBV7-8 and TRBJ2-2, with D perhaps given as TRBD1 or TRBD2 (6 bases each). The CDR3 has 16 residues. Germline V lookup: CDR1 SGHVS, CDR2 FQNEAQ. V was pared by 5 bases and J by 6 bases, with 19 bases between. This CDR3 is CASSLGGLPGPGELFF. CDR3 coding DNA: TGTGCCAGCAGCCTAGGGGGACTCCCTGGACCCGGGGAGCTGTTTTTT. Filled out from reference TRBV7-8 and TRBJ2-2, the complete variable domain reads GAGVSQSPRYKVAKRGQDVALRCDPISGHVSLFWYQQALGQGPEFLTYFQNEAQLDKSGLPSDRFFAERPEGSVSTLKIQRTQQEDSAVYLCASSLGGLPGPGELFFGEGSRLTVL.

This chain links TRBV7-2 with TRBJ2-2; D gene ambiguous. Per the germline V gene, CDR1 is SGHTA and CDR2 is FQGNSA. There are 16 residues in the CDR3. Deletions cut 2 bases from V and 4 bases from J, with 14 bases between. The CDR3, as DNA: TGTGCCAGCAGCTTACAGGCAACCTCGACCACCGGGGAGCTGTTTTTT. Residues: CASSLQATSTTGELFF.